These 18 T cell receptor beta chains were sequenced from one sample in a study of identical twins. TCRdb ran MiXCR on the 5' RACE reads and lists one entry per CDR3 protein. This sample has about 240,000 distinct CDR3 sequences, with 8% to 11% found just once. Sequenced material: memory T cells sorted from blood. The source is a man aged 50 or older in good health.

This clonotype was seen repeatedly, ten times or more. The rearrangement joins TRBV18 to TRBJ2-2; unclear D gene. CDR1 is KGHSH and CDR2 is LQKENI in the germline V gene. V was clipped by 3 bases and J by 1 base, with 15 bases between them. The CDR3 runs to 17 residues. The DNA of the CDR3 is TGTGCCAGCTCACCCCCCCTTTGGAGTCTGAACACCGGGGAGCTGTTTTTT. Residues: CASSPPLWSLNTGELFF.

The table lists this clonotype with many counts. The chain recombines TRBV29-1 with TRBJ1-1; D call uncertain. From germline, CDR1 is SQVTM and CDR2 ANQGSEA. This CDR3 is built from 14 residues. Trimming removed 1 base at V and 0 bases at J, with 9 bases between. DNA of the CDR3: TGCAGCGTTGAAGTTGTGGGGATGAACACTGAAGCTTTCTTT. Translation: CSVEVVGMNTEAFF.

The CDR3, as DNA: TGCAGTGCTAGGCTTCTAGCGGTAGCCAAAAACATTCAGTACTTC. It is translated as CSARLLAVAKNIQYF. The chain has TRBV20-1 and TRBJ2-4, with 7 bases matching TRBD2. The CDR3 spans 15 residues. Losses at the gene ends were 3 bases for V and 0 bases for J; bases not matched to a gene: 5. Germline loops: CDR1 DFQATT, CDR2 SNEGSKA (reference sequence).

The sample holds many counts of this clonotype. The chain is built from TRBV5-6 and TRBJ1-6; no clear D. The CDR3 is 13 residues long. The germline V and J ends were trimmed by 0 bases and 7 bases, with 5 bases remaining between them. CDR1 and CDR2 (germline): SGHDT, YYEEEE. CDR3 loop: CASSLGENSPLHF. The CDR3 DNA follows: TGTGCCAGCAGCTTGGGCGAGAATTCACCCCTCCACTTT.

This rearrangement joins TRBV29-1 to TRBJ1-2; 9 bases align to TRBD1. The length of the CDR3 is 12 residues. Germline assignment: CDR1 SQVTM and CDR2 ANQGSEA. Trimming at V came to 8 bases and at J to 7 bases, leaving 8 bases not matched to a gene. Here the CDR3 DNA reads TGCAGCTACACAGGGGGCGAAGGTGGCTACACCTTC. Its translation is CSYTGGEGGYTF.

This clonotype was observed a handful of times. The chain carries TRBV28 and TRBJ2-6; a possible D gene is TRBD2 (6 bases). Germline-derived CDR1 and CDR2 are MDHEN and SYDVKM. This CDR3 region has 14 residues. Trimming removed 5 bases from V and 2 bases from J, with 7 bases in between. CDR3 nucleotides: TGTGCCAGCAGTAGGAGGGCTGGGGCCAACGTCCTGACTTTC. As protein: CASSRRAGANVLTF.

In its sample, this clonotype was seen many times. The chain combines TRBV21-1 with TRBJ1-1; the table's D call TRBD1 went unverified against the DNA. TRBV21-1 is reported as a pseudogene. The CDR3 has 14 amino acids. The CDR3 DNA follows: TGTGCCAGCAGCATGGGGGGCGAGGGCACTGAAGCTTTCTTT. This sequence encodes CASSMGGEGTEAFF.

The sample holds many counts of this clonotype. V is TRBV14 and J is TRBJ2-5; unclear D gene. Germline CDR1 reads SGHDN; CDR2 reads FVKESK. The CDR3 consists of 15 residues. The ends were cut back, 4 bases at V and 5 bases at J, with 17 bases in the middle. In DNA, the CDR3 is TGTGCCAGCAGCCCACGACTTTACAGCGTGGAGACCCAGTACTTC. This gives the protein CASSPRLYSVETQYF.

The gene calls are TRBV28 and TRBJ2-6; D might be TRBD2 (5 bases). There are 12 residues in the CDR3. Deletions cut 8 bases from V and 3 bases from J, with 5 bases between. Germline V gives CDR1 MDHEN, CDR2 SYDVKM. Here the CDR3 DNA reads TGTGCCAGCCGGGGTGGGGCCAACGTCCTGACTTTC. Its protein product is CASRGGANVLTF.

This clonotype was seen a few times. This chain links TRBV6-1 with TRBJ2-7, with 8 bases aligning to TRBD1. V lost 5 bases to trimming and J lost 4 bases; unmatched junction nucleotides: 10. Germline-derived CDR1 and CDR2 are MNHNS and SASEGT. This CDR3 comprises 15 residues. The CDR3 DNA reads TGTGCCAGCAGTCCAGGACAGGGTAATTTTTACGAGCAGTACTTC. Translation: CASSPGQGNFYEQYF.

V usage is TRBV2 and J usage is TRBJ2-1; maybe TRBD1 (5 bases). This CDR3 is built from 15 residues. V dropped 4 bases and J dropped 0 bases, with 10 bases sitting between them. Germline V gives CDR1 SNHLY, CDR2 FYNNEI. This CDR3 is CASSGQTGSYNEQFF. CDR3 sequence (DNA): TGTGCCAGCAGTGGACAGACCGGCTCCTACAATGAGCAGTTCTTC.

The chain joins TRBV20-1 to TRBJ2-1; 9 bases are shared with TRBD1. This CDR3 contains 17 residues. Trimming at V came to 4 bases and at J to 0 bases, leaving 10 bases not matched to a gene. CDR1 DFQATT and CDR2 SNEGSKA come from the germline V gene (reference sequence). As DNA, the CDR3 is TGCAGTGCTAACCGGGACAGGGACTTCCTCTCCTACAATGAGCAGTTCTTC. Amino acids: CSANRDRDFLSYNEQFF.

The CDR3 nucleotides read TGTGCCAGCACCTCGGGACACCCGCGGTTGTACACTGAAGCTTTCTTT. It specifies CASTSGHPRLYTEAFF. V is TRBV7-8 and J is TRBJ1-1, with D possibly TRBD1 on 6 matching bases. Germline CDR1 SGHVS, CDR2 FQNEAQ. V was cut by 7 bases and J by 3 bases, with 21 bases left in between. This CDR3 spans 16 amino acids.

At least ten counts were recorded for this clonotype. The rearrangement joins TRBV11-2 to TRBJ2-3; 7 bases map to TRBD2. The CDR3 is made up of 14 amino acids. J lost 4 bases, V lost 3 bases, and 4 bases had no gene match. Per germline, CDR1 SGHAT and CDR2 FQNNGV. CDR3: CASSFFREADTQYF. Written as DNA, the CDR3 is TGTGCCAGCAGCTTTTTCCGGGAGGCAGATACGCAGTATTTT.

This clonotype has a count of ten or more. The chain joins TRBV12-3 or TRBV12-4 to TRBJ2-1; 9 bases align to TRBD1. Germline trimming cut 6 bases from V and 0 bases from J; bases unmatched to any gene: 15. This CDR3 comprises 19 residues. CDR3 loop: CASSSGTGTTVSSYNEQFF. CDR3 bases: TGTGCCAGCAGCTCCGGGACAGGGACAACGGTCAGCTCCTACAATGAGCAGTTCTTC.

This chain uses TRBV12-3 or TRBV12-4 with TRBJ2-1, with 14 bases aligning to TRBD2. CDR3 length: 16 amino acids. The ends lost 6 bases at V and 6 bases at J; junction bases unmatched: 7. The CDR3 spells CASSPRTSGGINEQFF. The CDR3 nucleotides read TGTGCCAGCAGCCCTCGGACTAGCGGGGGGATCAATGAGCAGTTCTTC.

V gene TRBV3-1 combines with J gene TRBJ1-6; 8 positions agree with TRBD1. In germline, CDR1 is LGHDT, CDR2 YNNKEL (reference sequence). The junction had 12 bases not matched to a gene; V was cut back by 2 bases and J by 9 bases. The CDR3 contains 17 residues. The CDR3 DNA sequence: TGTGCCAGCAGCCAATTGGGCCGAGGACAGGGACGTTCACCCCTCCACTTT. Its protein product is CASSQLGRGQGRSPLHF.

This clonotype was recorded at least ten times. The V gene is TRBV7-8, the J gene TRBJ2-5; D is possibly TRBD1 (5 bases). In germline, CDR1 is SGHVS, CDR2 FQNEAQ. This CDR3 contains 15 residues. V was pared by 5 bases and J by 0 bases, with 13 bases between. CDR3 sequence (DNA): TGTGCCAGCAGCGGGTCAAAGGGGTACCAAGAGACCCAGTACTTC. As protein: CASSGSKGYQETQYF. Using reference TRBV7-8 and TRBJ2-5 for the parts outside the CDR3, the full variable domain is GAGVSQSPRYKVAKRGQDVALRCDPISGHVSLFWYQQALGQGPEFLTYFQNEAQLDKSGLPSDRFFAERPEGSVSTLKIQRTQQEDSAVYLCASSGSKGYQETQYFGPGTRLLVL.